One sample yielded the 20 T cell receptor beta chains listed below, sequenced in a study of cytomegalovirus exposure and HLA in healthy donors. The PCR used 60 Vbeta and 13 Jbeta primers. Assay used: immunoSEQ multiplex PCR; TCRdb lists only in-frame clones, some missing. The sample totals about 150,000 clones. Sequenced material: PBMCs. These receptors originate from a woman aged 45 to 65 in good health and CMV-seronegative.

V and J are TRBV10-3 and TRBJ1-5; 8 bases fit TRBD1. Germline CDR1 reads ENHRY; CDR2 reads SYGVKD. This CDR3 is built from 14 residues. With 3 bases clipped from V and 6 bases from J, the junction kept 4 bases outside the gene matches. Here the CDR3 DNA reads TGTGCCATCAGTGATAACACAGGGGGTCAGCCCCAGCATTTT. This codes for CAISDNTGGQPQHF.

The chain joins TRBV18 to TRBJ2-2, with 10 positions matching TRBD2. The germline V gene encodes CDR1 KGHSH and CDR2 LQKENI. The CDR3 loop spans 20 amino acids. With V trimmed by 6 bases and J by 0 bases, 16 bases remained unmatched. As DNA, the CDR3 is TGTGCCAGCTCGTCCTCCCCCTCGAGACTAGCGGGTACGAACACCGGGGAGCTGTTTTTT. Protein sequence: CASSSSPSRLAGTNTGELFF. The full variable domain, its missing parts supplied by reference TRBV18 and TRBJ2-2, is NAGVMQNPRHLVRRRGQEARLRCSPMKGHSHVYWYRQLPEEGLKFMVYLQKENIIDESGMPKERFSAEFPKEGPSILRIQQVVRGDSAAYFCASSSSPSRLAGTNTGELFFGEGSRLTVL.

With respect to this clone: Other DNA sequences in the same sample also yield this CDR3. The gene calls are TRBV5-4 and TRBJ1-5, with no clear D. Trimming removed 0 bases at V and 7 bases at J, with 8 bases between. The CDR3 is 13 residues long. Germline V gene sequence: CDR1 SGHNT, CDR2 YYREEE (reference sequence). The CDR3 region is CASSLDSNQPQHF. The CDR3 DNA reads TGTGCCAGCAGCTTGGACAGTAACCAGCCCCAGCATTTT.

This sequence joins TRBV13 and TRBJ2-7; 10 bases fit TRBD2. This CDR3 region has 14 residues. Germline CDR1 PRHDT, CDR2 FYEKMQ (reference sequence). Germline trimming cut 5 bases from V and 3 bases from J; bases unmatched to any gene: 4. Here the CDR3 DNA reads TGTGCCAGCAGCCCTAGACTAGCGGGCTACGAGCAGTACTTC. This codes for CASSPRLAGYEQYF.

The gene calls are TRBV4-1 and TRBJ2-7, with 9 bases matching TRBD2. This CDR3 comprises 15 residues. Trimming at V came to 1 base and at J to 7 bases, leaving 8 bases not matched to a gene. CDR1 is MGHRA, CDR2 YSYEKL, per germline. The CDR3 sequence: CASSQAGGGAWEQYF. DNA of the CDR3: TGCGCCAGCAGCCAAGCCGGCGGGGGGGCGTGGGAGCAGTACTTC.

This chain connects TRBV4-1 to TRBJ1-5; a weak D match, TRBD1 (5 bases). V was pared by 1 base and J by 0 bases, with 13 bases between. Germline lookup yields CDR1 MGHRA and CDR2 YSYEKL. This CDR3 has 17 amino acids. CDR3 loop: CASSQVDRVISNQPQHF. CDR3 bases: TGCGCCAGCAGCCAAGTCGACAGAGTCATTAGCAATCAGCCCCAGCATTTT.

This chain joins TRBV7-9 and TRBJ1-2; tentative D call: TRBD1 (5 bases). The V end lost 4 bases, the J end lost 6 bases, and 12 bases lay between the germline ends. CDR1 is SEHNR, CDR2 FQNEAQ, per germline (reference sequence). CDR3 length equals 13 residues. The CDR3 loop reads CASSYPQGNGYTF. The CDR3 DNA reads as TGTGCCAGCAGCTACCCCCAGGGAAATGGCTACACCTTC.

J is TRBJ1-3 and V is TRBV7-9; a weak D match, TRBD1 (5 bases). Trimming removed 2 bases at V and 14 bases at J, with 10 bases between. Germline V gene data show CDR1 as SEHNR and CDR2 as FQNEAQ (reference sequence). This CDR3 has 11 amino acids. This CDR3 reads CASSLQGLLYF. The CDR3 nucleotides read TGTGCCAGCAGCTTACAGGGTTTATTATATTTT.

The gene calls are TRBV29-1 and TRBJ2-1; perhaps TRBD1 as D (6 bases). The CDR3 contains 16 residues. The germline CDR1 and CDR2 sequences are SQVTM and ANQGSEA. The V end was cut by 1 base, the J end by 1 base, with 14 bases between. The CDR3 loop is CSVEAYERGSYNEQFF. The CDR3, as DNA: TGCAGCGTTGAAGCCTATGAGAGGGGGTCCTACAATGAGCAGTTCTTC.

This chain joins TRBV7-9 and TRBJ1-4, with 9 positions matching TRBD1. This CDR3 spans 14 amino acids. The germline V gene encodes CDR1 SEHNR and CDR2 FQNEAQ (reference sequence). V gave up 2 bases and J gave up 15 bases; unmatched junction bases: 10. This CDR3 is CASSLTTGQGILFF. DNA of the CDR3: TGTGCCAGCAGCTTAACAACGGGACAGGGAATATTGTTTTTT.

The chain links TRBV11-3 to TRBJ2-1; 8 bases map to TRBD2. This CDR3 is built from 16 residues. The germline V gene encodes CDR1 SGHNT and CDR2 YENEEA. V shed 5 bases, J shed 5 bases, and the junction held 11 bases outside the gene matches. The CDR3 DNA follows: TGTGCCAGCAGCCCATCGGCTGGTAGCGGGAACAATGAGCAGTTCTTC. Its protein is CASSPSAGSGNNEQFF.

V is TRBV11-3 and J is TRBJ2-3; possible D gene TRBD1, 6 bases. V dropped 3 bases and J dropped 4 bases, with 8 bases sitting between them. CDR3 length: 13 residues. The germline CDR1 and CDR2 sequences are SGHNT and YENEEA. The CDR3 spells CASSLQGPDTQYF. The CDR3, as DNA: TGTGCCAGCAGCTTGCAGGGGCCAGATACGCAGTATTTT.

DNA of the CDR3: TGTGCCAGTAGTACCGGACAGGTCTCGGACACCATATATTTT. Amino acids: CASSTGQVSDTIYF. The rearrangement uses TRBV19 and TRBJ1-3, with TRBD1 matching 7 bases. This CDR3 contains 14 residues. Germline CDR1 is LNHDA and CDR2 is SQIVND (reference sequence). Trimming removed 4 bases from V and 8 bases from J; junction bases left unmatched: 8. The complete variable domain, with remaining parts taken from reference TRBV19 and TRBJ1-3, reads DGGITQSPKYLFRKEGQNVTLSCEQNLNHDAMYWYRQDPGQGLRLIYYSQIVNDFQKGDIAEGYSVSREKKESFPLTVTSAQKNPTAFYLCASSTGQVSDTIYFGEGSWLTVV.

This chain connects TRBV5-1 to TRBJ1-1; 7 bases are shared with TRBD1. Trimming at V came to 3 bases and at J to 5 bases, leaving 7 bases not matched to a gene. Germline CDR1 and CDR2: SGHRS and YFSETQ. This CDR3 is built from 14 residues. The CDR3 DNA reads TGCGCCAGCAGCTCAAACACAGGGGAAACTGAAGCTTTCTTT. It encodes CASSSNTGETEAFF. The full variable domain, rest sourced from reference TRBV5-1 and TRBJ1-1, is KAGVTQTPRYLIKTRGQQVTLSCSPISGHRSVSWYQQTPGQGLQFLFEYFSETQRNKGNFPGRFSGRQFSNSRSEMNVSTLELGDSALYLCASSSNTGETEAFFGQGTRLTVV.

The chain joins TRBV5-1 to TRBJ1-2; tentatively, D is TRBD1 (6 bases). V gave up 3 bases and J gave up 0 bases, with 9 bases separating them. CDR1 is SGHRS, CDR2 YFSETQ, per germline. The CDR3 is made up of 14 amino acids. CDR3 residues: CASSSGVANYGYTF. The DNA of the CDR3 is TGCGCCAGCAGCTCAGGGGTCGCTAACTATGGCTACACCTTC. Based on the CDR3 plus reference TRBV5-1 and TRBJ1-2, the full variable domain is KAGVTQTPRYLIKTRGQQVTLSCSPISGHRSVSWYQQTPGQGLQFLFEYFSETQRNKGNFPGRFSGRQFSNSRSEMNVSTLELGDSALYLCASSSGVANYGYTFGSGTRLTVV.

The chain recombines TRBV20-1 with TRBJ1-1, with 8 bases that match TRBD1. Germline trimming cut 6 bases from V and 7 bases from J; bases unmatched to any gene: 4. The germline V gene has CDR1 DFQATT and CDR2 SNEGSKA (reference sequence). The CDR3 totals 11 residues. The CDR3 region is CSAGTGVEAFF. CDR3 coding DNA: TGCAGTGCCGGGACAGGCGTTGAAGCTTTCTTT.

This chain joins TRBV10-3 and TRBJ2-1, with 8 positions matching TRBD2. This CDR3 comprises 14 residues. The trim removed 8 bases at V and 6 bases at J, leaving 9 bases unmatched. Germline assignment: CDR1 ENHRY and CDR2 SYGVKD. The CDR3 is CAIREGLQINEQFF. The CDR3 nucleotides read TGTGCCATCCGGGAGGGGCTCCAAATCAATGAGCAGTTCTTC.

V and J are TRBV30 and TRBJ2-7, with 9 positions matching TRBD1. Looked up from germline, CDR1 is GTSNPN and CDR2 is SVGIG (reference sequence). The CDR3 length is 12 residues. V shed 5 bases and J 12 bases; nucleotides not matched to a gene: 11. CDR3: CAWGGEQGALYF. CDR3 in DNA: TGTGCCTGGGGTGGAGAACAGGGGGCCCTGTACTTC.

CDR3 loop: CASSQGGRGGNSPLHF. The CDR3 DNA reads as TGCGCCAGCAGCCAAGGGGGCAGGGGTGGGAATTCACCCCTCCACTTT. This chain connects TRBV4-1 to TRBJ1-6; possible D gene TRBD1, 6 bases. This CDR3 is built from 16 residues. CDR1 and CDR2 (germline): MGHRA, YSYEKL. V lost 1 base and J lost 7, with 14 bases in between.

The chain employs TRBV6-6 and TRBJ1-6, with a weak D call TRBD1 (5 bases). CDR3 length: 15 residues. Germline V gene data show CDR1 as MNHNY and CDR2 as SVGAGI (reference sequence). V lost 7 bases and J 9 bases, leaving 19 bases between the germline ends. CDR3 sequence: CASTDPPTVGSPLHF. The CDR3 DNA reads as TGTGCCAGCACCGACCCCCCGACAGTCGGTTCACCCCTCCACTTT.